This TCR beta chain was identified in a study of cytomegalovirus exposure and HLA in healthy donors. Whole-study context: Earlier, 117 million unique TCR beta sequences were recovered from about 200 million T cells by an analysis. Findings and caveats of the study: In a later analysis, V- and J-gene trimming of beta chains associated with a DCLRE1C missense variant, replicated independently. A previous analysis found most TCR beta V segments productive roughly 87% or roughly 30% of the time.

Note on this clone: The antigen is undetermined.

Primers included in the PCR were 60 Vbeta and 13 Jbeta primers. Clones were sequenced by immunoSEQ multiplex PCR, and TCRdb holds only the in-frame ones, with some missing. The table has 210,000 or so clones, approximately 82% seen once. Trimming removed 6 bases from V and 7 bases from J; junction bases left unmatched: 7. Germline-derived CDR1 and CDR2 are LNHDA and SQIVND (reference sequence). The CDR3 consists of 14 residues. The sequencing input was PBMCs. The sequence came from a man between 18 and 29 years old in good health and CMV-seronegative. J is TRBJ2-7 and V is TRBV19; TRBD2 aligns across 12 bases. The CDR3: CASSRLAGVSEQYF. In DNA, the CDR3 is TGTGCCAGTAGCCGACTAGCGGGAGTTAGTGAGCAGTACTTC.